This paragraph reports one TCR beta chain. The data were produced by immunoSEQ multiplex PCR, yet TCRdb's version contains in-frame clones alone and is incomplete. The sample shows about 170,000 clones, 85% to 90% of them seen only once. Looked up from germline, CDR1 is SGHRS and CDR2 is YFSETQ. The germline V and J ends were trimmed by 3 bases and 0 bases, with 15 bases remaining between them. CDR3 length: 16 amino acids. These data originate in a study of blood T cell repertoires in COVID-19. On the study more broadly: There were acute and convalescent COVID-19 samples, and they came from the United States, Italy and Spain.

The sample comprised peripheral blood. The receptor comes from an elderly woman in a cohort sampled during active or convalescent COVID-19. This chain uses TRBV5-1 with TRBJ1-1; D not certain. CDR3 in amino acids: CASSSDPGFMNTEAFF. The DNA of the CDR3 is TGCGCCAGCAGCTCCGACCCGGGATTTATGAACACTGAAGCTTTCTTT.